These 8 T cell receptor beta chains share one sample of origin, sequenced in a study of post-analysis software for immune sequencing data. The study's findings and limits: Higher frequency in patients than in controls was seen for roughly 5 TRBV segments, with TRBV5-6, TRBV5-1 and TRBV20-1 among them.

No antigens are known for them. The authors incorporated unique molecular identifiers into the TCR beta cDNA libraries. In TCRdb, the PCR reads were re-called with MiXCR into one record per CDR3 protein. This table has around 440,000 distinct CDR3 sequences, over 35% appearing once. Sequencing was carried out using blood. These receptors were taken from a girl between 5 and 17 years old with multiple sclerosis.

This chain joins TRBV5-1 and TRBJ2-1; 16 bases are shared with TRBD2. Germline loops: CDR1 SGHRS, CDR2 YFSETQ. J gave up 8 bases and V 3 bases, and 11 bases lay outside the gene matches. The CDR3 has 18 amino acids. In DNA, the CDR3 is TGCGCCAGCAGCTCGGGACTAGCGGGAGGGCCCCGTCCCCATGAGCAGTTCTTC. Translated, it gives CASSSGLAGGPRPHEQFF.

The chain links TRBV9 to TRBJ2-4, with 8 bases fitting TRBD2. The end of the DNA fits TRBJ2-7 better, so the J call may be wrong. Germline V gene lookup returns CDR1 SGDLS and CDR2 YYNGEE. The CDR3 runs 16 residues. The CDR3 nucleotides are TGTGCCAGCAGCGCCGTAGCGGGGCCCGCTTCCTACGAGCAGTACTTC. Protein sequence: CASSAVAGPASYEQYF.

The CDR3, as DNA: TGTGCCAGCAGCTGGCCGACGGGACAGTCCAACTATGGCTACACCTTC. Translated, it gives CASSWPTGQSNYGYTF. This sequence joins TRBV7-9 and TRBJ1-2, with 7 bases fitting TRBD1. Germline loops: CDR1 SEHNR, CDR2 FQNEAQ (reference sequence). The ends lost 4 bases at V and 2 bases at J; junction bases unmatched: 10. There are 16 residues in the CDR3.

CDR3 in amino acids: CASSLVQGLDRGYVYYEQYF. The CDR3 nucleotides read TGTGCCAGCAGTTTAGTCCAGGGCTTAGACCGAGGGTATGTGTACTACGAGCAGTACTTC. V gene TRBV28 combines with J gene TRBJ2-7; D might be TRBD1 or TRBD2, each matching 5 bases. Germline lookup yields CDR1 MDHEN and CDR2 SYDVKM. The CDR3 runs to 20 residues. Trimming shortened V by 2 bases and J by 3 bases, and 29 bases separated the two germline ends. The full variable domain, rest sourced from reference TRBV28 and TRBJ2-7, is DVKVTQSSRYLVKRTGEKVFLECVQDMDHENMFWYRQDPGLGLRLIYFSYDVKMKEKGDIPEGYSVSREKKERFSLILESASTNQTSMYLCASSLVQGLDRGYVYYEQYFGPGTRLTVT.

Remarks on this clonotype: A junction boundary mismatches the germline segment, possibly from a read error. The chain uses TRBV29-1 and TRBJ2-1, with unresolved D. CDR1 and CDR2 from the germline V gene are SQVTM and ANQGSEA. This CDR3 has 15 residues. The CDR3 DNA is TGCAGTGTTGAGTCGGTACAGTCGAACTACAATGAGCAGTTCTTC. Its translation is CSVESVQSNYNEQFF.

The chain couples TRBV6-2 or TRBV6-3 to TRBJ2-7; 7 bases are shared with TRBD2. Trimming cost V 7 bases and J 0 bases; bases outside gene matches: 18. This CDR3 contains 18 residues. CDR1 MNHEY and CDR2 SVGEGT come from the germline V gene. For the CDR3, the DNA is TGTGCCAGCACCCGACTAGCAGACCCGGATATTCTCTCCTACGAGCAGTACTTC. Translating it yields CASTRLADPDILSYEQYF.

This clonotype has a handful of counts. The DNA for the CDR3 is TGTGCCAGCAGCTCCCCCGGACAGGCCTACGAGCAGTACTTC. Encoded protein: CASSSPGQAYEQYF. The rearrangement links TRBV7-6 to TRBJ2-7; 7 nucleotides align to TRBD1. Germline CDR1 and CDR2: SGHVS and FNYEAQ. Trimming cost V 4 bases and J 2 bases; bases outside gene matches: 5. CDR3 length: 14 residues.

This rearrangement joins TRBV7-9 to TRBJ2-4, with TRBD1 as a possible D gene (6 bases). TRBJ2-7 matches the DNA end more closely, so the J call is doubtful. This CDR3 has 15 residues. Germline V CDR1 and CDR2: SEHNR, FQNEAQ (reference sequence). The CDR3 region is CASSLAQTGLGEQYF. The CDR3 coding sequence is TGTGCCAGCAGCTTAGCCCAAACAGGGTTGGGCGAGCAGTACTTC.